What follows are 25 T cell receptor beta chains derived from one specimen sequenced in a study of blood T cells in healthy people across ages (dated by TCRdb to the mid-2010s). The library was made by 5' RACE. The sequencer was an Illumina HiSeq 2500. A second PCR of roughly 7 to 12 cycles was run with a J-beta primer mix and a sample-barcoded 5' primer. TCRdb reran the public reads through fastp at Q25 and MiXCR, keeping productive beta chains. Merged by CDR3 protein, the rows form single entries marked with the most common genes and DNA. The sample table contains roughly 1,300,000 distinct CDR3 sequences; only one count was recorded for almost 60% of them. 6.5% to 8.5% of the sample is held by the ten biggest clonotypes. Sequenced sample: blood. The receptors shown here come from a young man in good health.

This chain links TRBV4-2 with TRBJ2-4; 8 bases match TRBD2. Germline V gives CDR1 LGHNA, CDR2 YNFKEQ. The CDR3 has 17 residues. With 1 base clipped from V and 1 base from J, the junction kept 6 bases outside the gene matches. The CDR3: CASSQAPREGAKNIQYF. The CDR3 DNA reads TGTGCCAGCAGCCAAGCCCCTCGGGAGGGCGCCAAAAACATTCAGTACTTC.

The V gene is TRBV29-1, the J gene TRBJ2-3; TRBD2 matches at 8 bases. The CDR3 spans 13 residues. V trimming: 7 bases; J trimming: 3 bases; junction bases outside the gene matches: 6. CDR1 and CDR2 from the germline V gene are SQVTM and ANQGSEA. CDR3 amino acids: CSARGARTDTQYF. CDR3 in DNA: TGCAGCGCGCGGGGGGCCCGAACAGATACGCAGTATTTT.

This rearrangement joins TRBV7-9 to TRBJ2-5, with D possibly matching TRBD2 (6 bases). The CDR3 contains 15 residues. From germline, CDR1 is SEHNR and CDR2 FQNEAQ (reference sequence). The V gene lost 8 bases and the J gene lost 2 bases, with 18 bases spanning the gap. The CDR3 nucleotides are TGTGCCAGCTACCGCGGGATCGGCGGACAAGAGACCCAGTACTTC. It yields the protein CASYRGIGGQETQYF.

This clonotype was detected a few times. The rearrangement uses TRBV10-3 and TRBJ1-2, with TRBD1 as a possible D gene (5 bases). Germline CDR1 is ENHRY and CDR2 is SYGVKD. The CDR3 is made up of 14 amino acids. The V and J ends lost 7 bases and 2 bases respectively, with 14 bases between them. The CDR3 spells CAITDSGQNYGYTF. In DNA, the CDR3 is TGTGCCATCACCGACAGCGGGCAGAACTATGGCTACACCTTC.

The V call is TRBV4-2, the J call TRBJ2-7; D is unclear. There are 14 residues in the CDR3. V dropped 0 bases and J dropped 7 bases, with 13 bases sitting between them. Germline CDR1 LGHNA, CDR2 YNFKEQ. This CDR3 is CASSQDVTPWEQYF. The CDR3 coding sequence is TGTGCCAGCAGCCAAGATGTGACTCCGTGGGAGCAGTACTTC.

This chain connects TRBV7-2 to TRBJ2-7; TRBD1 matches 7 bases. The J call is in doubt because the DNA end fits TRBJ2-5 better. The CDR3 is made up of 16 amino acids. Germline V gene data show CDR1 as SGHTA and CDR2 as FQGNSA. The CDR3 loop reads CASSKGQLGVQETQYF. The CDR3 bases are TGTGCCAGCAGCAAGGGACAGCTTGGGGTCCAAGAGACCCAGTACTTC.

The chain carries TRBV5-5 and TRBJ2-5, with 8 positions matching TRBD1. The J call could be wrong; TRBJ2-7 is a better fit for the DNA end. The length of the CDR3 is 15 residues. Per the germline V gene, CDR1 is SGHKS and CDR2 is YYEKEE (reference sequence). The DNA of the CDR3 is TGTGCCAGCAGCCCGCTAAGGACAGGGTTGGACGAGCAGTACTTC. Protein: CASSPLRTGLDEQYF.

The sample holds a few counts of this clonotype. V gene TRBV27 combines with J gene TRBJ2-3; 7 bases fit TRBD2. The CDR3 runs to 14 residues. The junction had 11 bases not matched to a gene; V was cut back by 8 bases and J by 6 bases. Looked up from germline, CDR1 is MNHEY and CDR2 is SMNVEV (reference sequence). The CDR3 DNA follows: TGTGCCAGCGGGTTGACTAGCCCGTTCGATACGCAGTATTTT. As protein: CASGLTSPFDTQYF.

The CDR3 DNA sequence: TGCAGTGCTAGGGATCGGACAGGGGCGGCAGATACGCAGTATTTT. Translated, it gives CSARDRTGAADTQYF. The chain couples TRBV20-1 to TRBJ2-3, with 9 nucleotides matching TRBD1. This CDR3 contains 15 residues. The germline V gene encodes CDR1 DFQATT and CDR2 SNEGSKA (reference sequence). Germline trimming cut 3 bases from V and 4 bases from J; bases unmatched to any gene: 8.

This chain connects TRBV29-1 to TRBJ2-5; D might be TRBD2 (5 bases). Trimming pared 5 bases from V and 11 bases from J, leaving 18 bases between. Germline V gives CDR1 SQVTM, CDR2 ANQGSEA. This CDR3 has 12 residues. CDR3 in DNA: TGCAGCGTTTATCCGACCGTTGGGGAGCAGTACTTC. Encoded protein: CSVYPTVGEQYF.

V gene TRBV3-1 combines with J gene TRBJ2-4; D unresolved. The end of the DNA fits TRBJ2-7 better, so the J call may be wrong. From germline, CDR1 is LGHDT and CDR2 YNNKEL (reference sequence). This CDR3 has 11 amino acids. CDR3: CASSVGLEQYF. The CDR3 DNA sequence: TGTGCCAGCAGCGTAGGTCTCGAGCAGTACTTC.

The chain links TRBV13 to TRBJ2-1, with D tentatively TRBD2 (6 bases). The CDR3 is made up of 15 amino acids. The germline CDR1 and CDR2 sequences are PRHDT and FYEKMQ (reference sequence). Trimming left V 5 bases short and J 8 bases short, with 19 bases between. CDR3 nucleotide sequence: TGTGCCAGCAGCCCCCTAAGGAGGGTAGAAGATGAGCAGTTCTTC. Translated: CASSPLRRVEDEQFF. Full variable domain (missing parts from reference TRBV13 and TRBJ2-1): AAGVIQSPRHLIKEKRETATLKCYPIPRHDTVYWYQQGPGQDPQFLISFYEKMQSDKGSIPDRFSAQQFSDYHSELNMSSLELGDSALYFCASSPLRRVEDEQFFGPGTRLTVL.

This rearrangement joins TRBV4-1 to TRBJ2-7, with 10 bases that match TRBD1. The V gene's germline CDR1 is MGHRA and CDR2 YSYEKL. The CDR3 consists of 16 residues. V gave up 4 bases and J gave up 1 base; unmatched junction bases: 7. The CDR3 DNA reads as TGCGCCAGCAGCCTGAAAGGGACAGGGGTTTCCTACGAGCAGTACTTC. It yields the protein CASSLKGTGVSYEQYF.

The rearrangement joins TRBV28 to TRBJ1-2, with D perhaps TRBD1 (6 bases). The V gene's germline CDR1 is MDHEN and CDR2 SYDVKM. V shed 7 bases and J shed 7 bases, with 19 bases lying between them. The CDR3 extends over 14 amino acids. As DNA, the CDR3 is TGTGCCAGCACTCCTCAGTCGGGGGCCTCTGGCTACACCTTC. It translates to CASTPQSGASGYTF.

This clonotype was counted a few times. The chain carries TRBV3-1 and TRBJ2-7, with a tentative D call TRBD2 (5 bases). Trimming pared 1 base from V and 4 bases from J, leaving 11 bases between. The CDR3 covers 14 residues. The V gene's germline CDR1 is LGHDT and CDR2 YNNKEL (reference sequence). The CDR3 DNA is TGTGCCAGCAGCCAAGGCCCGGGAATTTACGAGCAGTACTTC. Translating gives CASSQGPGIYEQYF.

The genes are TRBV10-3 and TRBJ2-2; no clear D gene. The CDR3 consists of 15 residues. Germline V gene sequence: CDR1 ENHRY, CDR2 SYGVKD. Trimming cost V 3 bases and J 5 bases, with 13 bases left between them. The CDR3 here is CAISEGATRTGELFF. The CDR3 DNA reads TGTGCCATCAGTGAAGGTGCGACAAGAACCGGGGAGCTGTTTTTT.

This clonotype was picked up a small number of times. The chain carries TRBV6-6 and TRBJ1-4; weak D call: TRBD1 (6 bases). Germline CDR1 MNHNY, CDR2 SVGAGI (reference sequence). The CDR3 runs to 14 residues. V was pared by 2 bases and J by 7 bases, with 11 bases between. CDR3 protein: CASSYGQGSEKLFF. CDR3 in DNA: TGTGCCAGCAGTTACGGGCAGGGGAGTGAAAAACTGTTTTTT.

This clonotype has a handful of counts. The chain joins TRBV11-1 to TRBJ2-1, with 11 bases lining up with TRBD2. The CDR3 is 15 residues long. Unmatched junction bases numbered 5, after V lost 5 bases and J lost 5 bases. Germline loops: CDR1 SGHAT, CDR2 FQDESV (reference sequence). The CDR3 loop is CASSPTSGSHNEQFF. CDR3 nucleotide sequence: TGTGCCAGCAGCCCCACTAGCGGGAGTCACAATGAGCAGTTCTTC.

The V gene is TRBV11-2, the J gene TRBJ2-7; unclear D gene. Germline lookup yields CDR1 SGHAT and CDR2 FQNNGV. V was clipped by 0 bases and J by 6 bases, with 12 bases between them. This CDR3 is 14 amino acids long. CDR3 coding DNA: TGTGCCAGCAGCTTAGATTTACGGATCTGCGAGCAGTACTTC. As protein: CASSLDLRICEQYF.

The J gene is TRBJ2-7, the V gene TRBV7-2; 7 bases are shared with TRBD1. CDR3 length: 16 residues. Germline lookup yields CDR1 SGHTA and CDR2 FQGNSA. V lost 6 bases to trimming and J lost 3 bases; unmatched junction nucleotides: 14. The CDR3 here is CASSSPGATGNYEQYF. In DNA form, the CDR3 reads TGTGCCAGCAGTTCCCCTGGCGCGACAGGGAACTACGAGCAGTACTTC.

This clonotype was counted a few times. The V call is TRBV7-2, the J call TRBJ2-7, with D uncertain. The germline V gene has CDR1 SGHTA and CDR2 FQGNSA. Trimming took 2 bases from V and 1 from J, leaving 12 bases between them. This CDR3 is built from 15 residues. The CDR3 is CASSLIDQASYEQYF. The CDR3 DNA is TGTGCCAGCAGCTTAATCGACCAGGCGTCCTACGAGCAGTACTTC.

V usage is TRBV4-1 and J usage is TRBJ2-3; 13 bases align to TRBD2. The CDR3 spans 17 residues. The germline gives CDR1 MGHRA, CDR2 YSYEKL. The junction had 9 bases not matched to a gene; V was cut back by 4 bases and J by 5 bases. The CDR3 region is CASSLMTSGGKQDTQYF. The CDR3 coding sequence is TGCGCCAGCAGCCTCATGACTAGCGGGGGGAAGCAAGATACGCAGTATTTT.

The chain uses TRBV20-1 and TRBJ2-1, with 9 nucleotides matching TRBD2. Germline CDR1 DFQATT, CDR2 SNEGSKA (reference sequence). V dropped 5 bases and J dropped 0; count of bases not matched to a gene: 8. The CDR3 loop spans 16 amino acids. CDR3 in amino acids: CSAPNLAGSSYNEQFF. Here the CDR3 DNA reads TGCAGTGCTCCTAACCTAGCGGGGAGCTCCTACAATGAGCAGTTCTTC.

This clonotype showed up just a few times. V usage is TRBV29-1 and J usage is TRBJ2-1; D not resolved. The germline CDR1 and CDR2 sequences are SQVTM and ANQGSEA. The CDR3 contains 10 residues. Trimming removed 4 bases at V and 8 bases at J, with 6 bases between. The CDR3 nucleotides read TGCAGCGTTGTCACCGATGAGCAGTTCTTC. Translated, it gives CSVVTDEQFF.

Here the CDR3 DNA reads TGTGCCAGTAGAAGCGTAGCGGGAGGGGAAAACATTCAGTACTTC. It encodes CASRSVAGGENIQYF. This chain connects TRBV19 to TRBJ2-4; 11 bases are a match to TRBD2. The ends lost 6 bases at V and 5 bases at J; junction bases unmatched: 6. The CDR3 extends over 15 amino acids. Germline V gene lookup returns CDR1 LNHDA and CDR2 SQIVND (reference sequence).